Each of the 32 T cell receptor beta chains below was sequenced from the same sample in a study of identical twins. MiXCR, applied by TCRdb to the 5' RACE reads, yields one record per CDR3 protein. The sample lists around 570,000 distinct CDR3 sequences; approximately 10% were seen once. This sample also belongs to another study, concerning yellow fever vaccine responses in identical twins.

Sequencing was carried out using PBMCs. The receptors were sampled from a young woman in good health.

Ten or more counts support this clonotype. The J gene is TRBJ2-1, the V gene TRBV6-5; TRBD2 matches at 7 bases. After removal of 1 base from V and 8 bases from J, the junction contained 14 bases not matched to a gene. There are 17 residues in the CDR3. CDR1 and CDR2 from the germline V gene are MNHEY and SVGAGI. DNA of the CDR3: TGTGCCAGCAGTTACTTCAAATCGTCTCTGGCGGGAGATGAGCAGTTCTTC. It encodes CASSYFKSSLAGDEQFF.

This clonotype was counted ten times or more. This chain links TRBV6-2 or TRBV6-3 with TRBJ2-7, with unresolved D. This CDR3 is built from 12 residues. V dropped 6 bases and J dropped 2 bases, with 8 bases sitting between them. CDR1 and CDR2 from the germline V gene are MNHEY and SVGEGT. CDR3 coding DNA: TGTGCCAGCAGGAGTCGAACCTACGAGCAGTACTTC. Translated, it gives CASRSRTYEQYF.

This clonotype was counted between two and nine times. The chain couples TRBV3-1 to TRBJ2-3, with TRBD1 as a possible D gene (5 bases). The CDR3 spans 14 residues. Germline CDR1 reads LGHDT; CDR2 reads YNNKEL (reference sequence). V lost 0 bases and J 14 bases, leaving 18 bases between the germline ends. Here the CDR3 DNA reads TGTGCCAGCAGCCAAGACCTTGGGGCCAGGTCGCCGTATTTT. It translates to CASSQDLGARSPYF.

This clonotype was seen more than once but under ten times. The chain has TRBV27 and TRBJ2-1, with D uncertain. Germline assignment: CDR1 MNHEY and CDR2 SMNVEV (reference sequence). The length of the CDR3 is 12 residues. V was shortened by 4 bases and J by 8 bases, with 9 bases between the two germline ends. The CDR3 sequence is CASSSRADEQFF. The CDR3 DNA reads as TGTGCCAGCAGTTCTAGGGCGGATGAGCAGTTCTTC.

This clonotype was seen a handful of times. The chain employs TRBV2 and TRBJ2-7, with TRBD1 matching over 7 bases. The CDR3 covers 13 residues. The V segment lost 7 bases and the J segment 0 bases; nucleotides outside the gene matches: 3. Germline V CDR1 and CDR2: SNHLY, FYNNEI. This chain's CDR3 is CASKRQGSYEQYF. The CDR3 nucleotides read TGTGCCAGCAAACGACAGGGCTCCTACGAGCAGTACTTC.

This clonotype was seen just once. This may come from a read error, since a much larger clone is one base off. V is TRBV6-2 or TRBV6-3 and J is TRBJ2-5; 7 positions match TRBD1. Germline CDR1 MNHEY, CDR2 SVGEGT. The CDR3 has 15 amino acids. With 2 bases clipped from V and 5 bases from J, the junction kept 8 bases outside the gene matches. The CDR3: CASSYIPDRAETQYF. The CDR3 nucleotides are TGTGCCAGCAGTTACATCCCCGACAGGGCGGAGACCCAGTACTTC.

This chain joins TRBV6-1 and TRBJ1-1; 8 bases are a match to TRBD1. With V trimmed by 6 bases and J by 7 bases, 10 bases remained unmatched. The CDR3 consists of 14 residues. The V gene's germline CDR1 is MNHNS and CDR2 SASEGT. CDR3 bases: TGTGCCAGCAGCCTCATGACAGGGGAGTATGAAGCTTTCTTT. Encoded protein: CASSLMTGEYEAFF.

This clonotype was observed at least ten times. J is TRBJ2-7 and V is TRBV7-6; perhaps D is TRBD1 or TRBD2 (5 bases each). Germline loops: CDR1 SGHVS, CDR2 FNYEAQ. V shed 2 bases and J shed 0 bases, with 14 bases lying between them. The CDR3 length is 16 residues. The CDR3 reads CASSLLGPQLSYEQYF. In DNA, the CDR3 is TGTGCCAGCAGCTTACTGGGACCGCAACTCTCCTACGAGCAGTACTTC.

This clonotype has a handful of counts. The rearrangement uses TRBV11-3 and TRBJ2-1, with D perhaps TRBD1 (5 bases). The CDR3 covers 13 residues. The V end lost 5 bases, the J end lost 5 bases, and 10 bases lay between the germline ends. The germline V gene encodes CDR1 SGHNT and CDR2 YENEEA. The CDR3 reads CASSPDSNNEQFF. The CDR3 region has the DNA TGTGCCAGCAGCCCTGACAGTAACAATGAGCAGTTCTTC.

There are a few counts of this clonotype. This rearrangement joins TRBV20-1 to TRBJ2-3; TRBD2 matches 8 bases. The junction had 11 bases not matched to a gene; V was cut back by 5 bases and J by 4 bases. Germline assignment: CDR1 DFQATT and CDR2 SNEGSKA (reference sequence). The CDR3 length is 15 residues. The CDR3 nucleotides are TGCAGTGCTGGACGGGGGGGAAGGAGGCCAGATACGCAGTATTTT. Its translation: CSAGRGGRRPDTQYF.

This clonotype was detected ten times or more. The chain recombines TRBV6-5 with TRBJ2-2; no definite D call. CDR1 is MNHEY and CDR2 is SVGAGI in the germline V gene. This CDR3 comprises 14 residues. V was shortened by 7 bases and J by 3 bases, with 12 bases between the two germline ends. This CDR3 reads CASTKQTDTGELFF. CDR3 sequence (DNA): TGTGCCAGCACCAAACAGACTGACACCGGGGAGCTGTTTTTT.

This clonotype was seen a few times. The chain employs TRBV5-1 and TRBJ2-1, with 7 nucleotides matching TRBD1. Germline assignment: CDR1 SGHRS and CDR2 YFSETQ. The CDR3 is 15 residues long. The V gene end was trimmed by 3 bases and the J gene end by 0 bases; junction bases not matched to a gene: 3. CDR3 nucleotide sequence: TGCGCCAGCAGCTGGACAGGTAACTCCTACAATGAGCAGTTCTTC. This translates into CASSWTGNSYNEQFF.

Only a few counts were recorded for this clonotype. The gene calls are TRBV9 and TRBJ2-7; D not certain. Per germline, CDR1 SGDLS and CDR2 YYNGEE. CDR3 size: 13 residues. V lost 0 bases, J lost 7 bases, and 11 bases lay in between. CDR3 loop: CASSVGPLWEQYF. The DNA for the CDR3 is TGTGCCAGCAGCGTAGGACCTCTTTGGGAGCAGTACTTC.

This clonotype was counted at least ten times. The chain has TRBV4-2 and TRBJ2-5; 12 bases line up with TRBD2. J lost 3 bases, V lost 4 bases, and 9 bases had no gene match. This CDR3 contains 17 residues. Germline CDR1 reads LGHNA; CDR2 reads YNFKEQ. The CDR3 loop is CASSRIGTSGLEETQYF. CDR3 DNA: TGTGCCAGCAGCCGGATCGGGACTAGCGGGCTTGAAGAGACCCAGTACTTC.

J is TRBJ2-3 and V is TRBV11-2; no clear D gene. CDR3 length: 18 residues. V was shortened by 5 bases and J by 0 bases, with 21 bases between the two germline ends. Per the germline V gene, CDR1 is SGHAT and CDR2 is FQNNGV. The CDR3 DNA reads TGTGCCAGCAGCCCATTCCCGACGGGTCCTTCTAGCACAGATACGCAGTATTTT. Translation gives CASSPFPTGPSSTDTQYF.

This clonotype was found many times. The chain combines TRBV3-1 with TRBJ2-5, with D perhaps matching TRBD1 or TRBD2 (5 bases each). The CDR3 extends over 16 amino acids. Trimming pared 3 bases from V and 1 base from J, leaving 15 bases between. The V gene's germline CDR1 is LGHDT and CDR2 YNNKEL (reference sequence). The CDR3 loop reads CASSQGPGNPQETQYF. DNA for the CDR3: TGTGCCAGCAGCCAGGGACCGGGAAACCCCCAAGAGACCCAGTACTTC.

V gene TRBV24-1 combines with J gene TRBJ2-5; no clear D gene. This CDR3 contains 15 residues. Germline CDR1 KGHDR, CDR2 SFDVKD. The germline V and J ends were trimmed by 5 bases and 2 bases, with 14 bases remaining between them. CDR3 in amino acids: CATSGPGSTQETQYF. The CDR3 DNA sequence: TGTGCCACCAGTGGACCCGGGTCCACGCAAGAGACCCAGTACTTC.

The J gene is TRBJ2-7, the V gene TRBV7-9; D call uncertain. The CDR3 has 15 amino acids. Germline lookup yields CDR1 SEHNR and CDR2 FQNEAQ (reference sequence). The germline V and J ends were trimmed by 1 base and 3 bases, with 13 bases remaining between them. The CDR3 reads CASSLGSGVLYEQYF. The CDR3 DNA reads as TGTGCCAGCAGCTTAGGTAGTGGAGTTCTCTACGAGCAGTACTTC.

This clonotype was counted many times. The chain is built from TRBV7-9 and TRBJ1-1, with TRBD1 matching over 12 bases. This CDR3 region has 17 residues. Trimming took 5 bases from V and 2 from J; bases not matched to a gene: 9. Germline CDR1 is SEHNR and CDR2 is FQNEAQ (reference sequence). CDR3 residues: CASSLNRDRGPNTEAFF. The CDR3 DNA follows: TGTGCCAGCAGCCTCAACCGGGACAGGGGGCCAAACACTGAAGCTTTCTTT.

The rearrangement joins TRBV4-3 to TRBJ2-7, with D uncertain. Germline assignment: CDR1 LGHNA and CDR2 YSLEER. Trimming removed 0 bases at V and 1 base at J, with 10 bases between. The CDR3 runs 15 residues. CDR3 bases: TGCGCCAGCAGCCAAGATGAACTGGGGTCCTACGAGCAGTACTTC. It yields the protein CASSQDELGSYEQYF.

The chain employs TRBV7-9 and TRBJ2-7, with D uncertain. Germline V gene lookup returns CDR1 SEHNR and CDR2 FQNEAQ (reference sequence). V lost 5 bases and J lost 0, with 11 bases in between. CDR3 length: 14 amino acids. The CDR3 DNA reads as TGTGCCAGCAGCCCTCCATGGGCCTCCTACGAGCAGTACTTC. Residues: CASSPPWASYEQYF.

This chain links TRBV5-1 with TRBJ2-5; 10 nucleotides agree with TRBD2. The CDR3 runs 15 residues. J was trimmed by 0 bases and V by 5 bases; bases with no gene match: 4. The germline V gene has CDR1 SGHRS and CDR2 YFSETQ. The CDR3 here is CASSRTSGNQETQYF. In nucleotides, the CDR3 is TGCGCCAGCAGTCGAACTAGCGGGAACCAAGAGACCCAGTACTTC.

This clonotype was counted many times. The rearrangement links TRBV24-1 to TRBJ1-1, with D unclear. Trimming left V 3 bases short and J 1 base short, with 5 bases between. CDR3 length equals 13 residues. The germline V gene encodes CDR1 KGHDR and CDR2 SFDVKD. CDR3 coding DNA: TGTGCCACCAGTGATGAGAGGAACACTGAAGCTTTCTTT. This codes for CATSDERNTEAFF.

This clonotype was counted many times. The gene calls are TRBV11-2 and TRBJ2-3; 12 bases map to TRBD2. The CDR3 consists of 18 residues. Losses at the gene ends were 5 bases for V and 3 bases for J; bases not matched to a gene: 12. Germline V gives CDR1 SGHAT, CDR2 FQNNGV. CDR3 sequence reads: CASSPRTSGVSRTDTQYF. The CDR3 DNA is TGTGCCAGCAGCCCGCGGACTAGCGGGGTATCGAGGACAGATACGCAGTATTTT.

The chain links TRBV29-1 to TRBJ1-1; TRBD1 matches 8 bases. CDR3 length: 15 amino acids. V shed 0 bases, J shed 1 base, and the junction held 4 bases outside the gene matches. Germline loops: CDR1 SQVTM, CDR2 ANQGSEA. Here the CDR3 DNA reads TGCAGCGTTGAAGATCGAGGGACAGGGAACACTGAAGCTTTCTTT. Protein: CSVEDRGTGNTEAFF.

This clonotype was seen ten or more times. The V and J genes are TRBV28 and TRBJ2-3, with TRBD2 matching 10 bases. The CDR3 contains 15 residues. Losses at the gene ends were 3 bases for V and 3 bases for J; bases not matched to a gene: 3. Per the germline V gene, CDR1 is MDHEN and CDR2 is SYDVKM. The CDR3, as DNA: TGTGCCAGCAGTTTGGAGACTAGCGGGACAGATACGCAGTATTTT. Translating gives CASSLETSGTDTQYF.

The chain couples TRBV25-1 to TRBJ1-4, with D perhaps matching TRBD1 (5 bases). The germline V gene has CDR1 MGHDK and CDR2 SYGVNS. V lost 5 bases, J lost 4 bases, and 14 bases lay in between. The CDR3 is made up of 15 amino acids. The CDR3 DNA is TGTGCCAGCAGTCGTGTGCGGCAGGGTAATGAAAAACTGTTTTTT. Amino acid sequence: CASSRVRQGNEKLFF.

This clonotype turned up a few times. The V call is TRBV29-1, the J call TRBJ2-5; D ambiguous. The germline V and J ends were trimmed by 4 bases and 2 bases, with 5 bases remaining between them. The CDR3 contains 11 residues. Germline V gene lookup returns CDR1 SQVTM and CDR2 ANQGSEA. This chain's CDR3 is CSVATQETQYF. Written as DNA, the CDR3 is TGCAGCGTTGCAACTCAAGAGACCCAGTACTTC. Full variable domain (remainder filled in from reference TRBV29-1 and TRBJ2-5): SAVISQKPSRDICQRGTSLTIQCQVDSQVTMMFWYRQQPGQSLTLIATANQGSEATYESGFVIDKFPISRPNLTFSTLTVSNMSPEDSSIYLCSVATQETQYFGPGTRLLVL.

The sample holds many counts of this clonotype. The chain links TRBV20-1 to TRBJ2-1; D unresolved. Germline V gives CDR1 DFQATT, CDR2 SNEGSKA (reference sequence). The CDR3 runs to 13 residues. V gave up 3 bases and J gave up 8 bases, with 14 bases separating them. The CDR3 DNA is TGCAGTGCTAGTGGCGATCGAGTAGATGAGCAGTTCTTC. It codes for CSASGDRVDEQFF.

In its sample, this clonotype was seen a few times. This rearrangement joins TRBV6-4 to TRBJ2-3; D remains unclear. The V end was cut by 2 bases, the J end by 2 bases, with 8 bases between. This CDR3 is built from 14 residues. CDR1 is MRHNA, CDR2 SNTAGT, per germline. CDR3 sequence reads: CASSDEFYTDTQYF. DNA of the CDR3: TGTGCCAGCAGTGACGAGTTTTACACAGATACGCAGTATTTT.

Ten or more counts support this clonotype. The V and J genes are TRBV12-3 or TRBV12-4 and TRBJ1-5, with D unresolved. The V gene lost 0 bases and the J gene lost 10 bases, with 10 bases spanning the gap. This CDR3 has 13 residues. The CDR3 loop is CASSLALLEPQHF. CDR3 DNA: TGTGCCAGCAGTTTAGCGCTTCTCGAACCCCAGCATTTT.

This clonotype was picked up many times. This chain joins TRBV6-2 or TRBV6-3 and TRBJ2-1; 9 bases match TRBD2. Trimming cost V 9 bases and J 0 bases; bases outside gene matches: 6. Germline V gene lookup returns CDR1 MNHEY and CDR2 SVGEGT. This CDR3 contains 15 residues. Here the CDR3 reads CASLAGISSYNEQFF. CDR3 bases: TGTGCCAGTCTAGCGGGAATCTCCTCCTACAATGAGCAGTTCTTC.